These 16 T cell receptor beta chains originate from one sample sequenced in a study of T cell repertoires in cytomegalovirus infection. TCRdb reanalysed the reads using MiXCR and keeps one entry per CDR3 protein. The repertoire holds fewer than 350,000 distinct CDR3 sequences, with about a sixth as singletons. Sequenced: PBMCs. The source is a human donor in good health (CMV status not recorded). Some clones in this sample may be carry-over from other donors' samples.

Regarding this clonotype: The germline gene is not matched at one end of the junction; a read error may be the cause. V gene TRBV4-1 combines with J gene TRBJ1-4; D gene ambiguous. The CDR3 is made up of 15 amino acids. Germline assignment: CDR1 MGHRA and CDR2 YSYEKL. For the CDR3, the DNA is TGTGCCAGCAGCCAAGAGGGTATTCGGGTAGAAAAACTGTTTTTT. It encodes CASSQEGIRVEKLFF.

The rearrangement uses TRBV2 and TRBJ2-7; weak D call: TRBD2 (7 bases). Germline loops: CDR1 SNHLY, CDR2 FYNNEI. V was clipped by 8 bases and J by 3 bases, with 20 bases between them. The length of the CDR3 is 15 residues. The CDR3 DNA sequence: TGTGCCAGCCAGGCGGTAGGGGGGGTTAACTACGAGCAGTACTTC. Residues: CASQAVGGVNYEQYF.

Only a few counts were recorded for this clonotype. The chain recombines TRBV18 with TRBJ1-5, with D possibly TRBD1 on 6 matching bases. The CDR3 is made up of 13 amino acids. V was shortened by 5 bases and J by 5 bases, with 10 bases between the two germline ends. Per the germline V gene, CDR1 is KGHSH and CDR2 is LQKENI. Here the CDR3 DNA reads TGTGCCAGCTCAGGGGGGCGCGATCAGCCCCAGCATTTT. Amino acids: CASSGGRDQPQHF. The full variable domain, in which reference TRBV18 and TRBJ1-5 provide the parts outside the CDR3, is NAGVMQNPRHLVRRRGQEARLRCSPMKGHSHVYWYRQLPEEGLKFMVYLQKENIIDESGMPKERFSAEFPKEGPSILRIQQVVRGDSAAYFCASSGGRDQPQHFGDGTRLSIL.

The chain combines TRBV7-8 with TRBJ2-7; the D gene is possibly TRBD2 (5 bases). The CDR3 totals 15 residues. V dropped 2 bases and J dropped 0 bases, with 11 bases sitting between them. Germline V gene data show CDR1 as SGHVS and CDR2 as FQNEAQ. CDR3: CASSLSATISYEQYF. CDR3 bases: TGTGCCAGCAGCTTATCTGCGACTATCTCCTACGAGCAGTACTTC.

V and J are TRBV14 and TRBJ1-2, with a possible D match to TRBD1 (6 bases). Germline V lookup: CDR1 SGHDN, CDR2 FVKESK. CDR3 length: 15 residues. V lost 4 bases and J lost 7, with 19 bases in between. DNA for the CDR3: TGTGCCAGCAGCCCCCTAGGGCAGGGGATAGGTGGCTACACCTTC. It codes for CASSPLGQGIGGYTF. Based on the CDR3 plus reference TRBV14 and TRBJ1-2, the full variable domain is EAGVTQFPSHSVIEKGQTVTLRCDPISGHDNLYWYRRVMGKEIKFLLHFVKESKQDESGMPNNRFLAERTGGTYSTLKVQPAELEDSGVYFCASSPLGQGIGGYTFGSGTRLTVV.

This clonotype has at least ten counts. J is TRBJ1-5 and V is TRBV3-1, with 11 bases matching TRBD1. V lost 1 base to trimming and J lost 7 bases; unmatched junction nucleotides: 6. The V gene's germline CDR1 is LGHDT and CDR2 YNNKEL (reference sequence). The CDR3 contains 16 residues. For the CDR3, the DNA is TGTGCCAGCAGCCAAGGGACAGGGGGCGCGTGGCAGCCCCAGCATTTT. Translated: CASSQGTGGAWQPQHF.

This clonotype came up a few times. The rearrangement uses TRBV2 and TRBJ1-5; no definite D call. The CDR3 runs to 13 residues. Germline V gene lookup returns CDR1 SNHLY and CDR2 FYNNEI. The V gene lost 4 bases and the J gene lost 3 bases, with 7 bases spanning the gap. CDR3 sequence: CASSVRSNQPQHF. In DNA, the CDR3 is TGTGCCAGCAGTGTCAGGTCCAATCAGCCCCAGCATTTT.

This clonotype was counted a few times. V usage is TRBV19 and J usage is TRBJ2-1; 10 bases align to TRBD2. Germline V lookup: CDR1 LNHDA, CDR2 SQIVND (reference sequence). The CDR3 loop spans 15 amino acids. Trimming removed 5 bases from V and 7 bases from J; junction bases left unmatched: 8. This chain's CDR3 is CASSAQRGGRNEQFF. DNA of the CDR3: TGTGCCAGTAGTGCCCAGCGGGGGGGGCGTAATGAGCAGTTCTTC.

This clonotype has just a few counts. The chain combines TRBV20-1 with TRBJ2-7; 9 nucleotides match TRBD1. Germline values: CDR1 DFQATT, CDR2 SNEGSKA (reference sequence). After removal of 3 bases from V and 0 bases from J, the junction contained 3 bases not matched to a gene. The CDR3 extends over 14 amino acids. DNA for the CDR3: TGCAGTGCTAGTGACAGGGGGGTCTCCTACGAGCAGTACTTC. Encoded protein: CSASDRGVSYEQYF.

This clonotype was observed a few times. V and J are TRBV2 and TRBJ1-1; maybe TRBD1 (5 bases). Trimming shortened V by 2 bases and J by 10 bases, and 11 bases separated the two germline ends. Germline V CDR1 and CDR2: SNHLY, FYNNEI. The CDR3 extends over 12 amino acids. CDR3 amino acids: CASSEQGPGAFF. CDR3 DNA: TGTGCCAGCAGTGAACAGGGTCCGGGAGCTTTCTTT. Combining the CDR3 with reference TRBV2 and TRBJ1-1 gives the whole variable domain EPEVTQTPSHQVTQMGQEVILRCVPISNHLYFYWYRQILGQKVEFLVSFYNNEISEKSEIFDDQFSVERPDGSNFTLKIRSTKLEDSAMYFCASSEQGPGAFFGQGTRLTVV.

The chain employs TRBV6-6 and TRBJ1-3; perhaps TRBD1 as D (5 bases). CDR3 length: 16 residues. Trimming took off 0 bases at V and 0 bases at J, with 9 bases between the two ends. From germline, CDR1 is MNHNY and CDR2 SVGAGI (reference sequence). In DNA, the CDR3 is TGTGCCAGCAGTTACTCTCAGGGCGTCTCTGGAAACACCATATATTTT. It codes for CASSYSQGVSGNTIYF.

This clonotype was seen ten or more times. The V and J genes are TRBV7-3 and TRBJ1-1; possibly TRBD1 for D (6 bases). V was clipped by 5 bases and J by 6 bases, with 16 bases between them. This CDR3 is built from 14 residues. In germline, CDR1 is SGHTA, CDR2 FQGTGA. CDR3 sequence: CASSTGGGRAEAFF. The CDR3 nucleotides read TGTGCCAGCAGCACCGGGGGCGGACGGGCTGAAGCTTTCTTT.

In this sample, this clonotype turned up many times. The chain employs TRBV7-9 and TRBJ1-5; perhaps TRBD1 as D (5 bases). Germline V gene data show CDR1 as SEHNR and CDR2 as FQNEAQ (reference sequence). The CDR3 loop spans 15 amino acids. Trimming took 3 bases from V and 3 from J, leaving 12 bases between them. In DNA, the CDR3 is TGTGCCAGCAGCTTCGGGGCAGGCCACAATCAGCCCCAGCATTTT. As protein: CASSFGAGHNQPQHF.

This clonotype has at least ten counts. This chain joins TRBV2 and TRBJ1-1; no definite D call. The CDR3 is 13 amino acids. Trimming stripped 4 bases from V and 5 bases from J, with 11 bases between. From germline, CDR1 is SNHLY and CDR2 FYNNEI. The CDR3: CASSVDGVTEAFF. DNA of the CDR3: TGTGCCAGCAGTGTTGACGGGGTTACTGAAGCTTTCTTT.

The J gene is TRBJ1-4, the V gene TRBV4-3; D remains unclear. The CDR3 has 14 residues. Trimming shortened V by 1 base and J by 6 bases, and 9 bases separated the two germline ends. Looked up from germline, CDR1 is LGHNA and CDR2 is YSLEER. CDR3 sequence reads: CASSQAAQDEKLFF. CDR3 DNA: TGCGCCAGCAGCCAAGCCGCTCAAGATGAAAAACTGTTTTTT.

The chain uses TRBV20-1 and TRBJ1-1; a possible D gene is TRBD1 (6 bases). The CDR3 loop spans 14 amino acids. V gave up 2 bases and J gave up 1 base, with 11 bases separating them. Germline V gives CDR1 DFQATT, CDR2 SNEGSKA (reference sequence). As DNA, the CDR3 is TGCAGTGCTAGAAAAGGGGGGCCGAACACTGAAGCTTTCTTT. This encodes CSARKGGPNTEAFF.